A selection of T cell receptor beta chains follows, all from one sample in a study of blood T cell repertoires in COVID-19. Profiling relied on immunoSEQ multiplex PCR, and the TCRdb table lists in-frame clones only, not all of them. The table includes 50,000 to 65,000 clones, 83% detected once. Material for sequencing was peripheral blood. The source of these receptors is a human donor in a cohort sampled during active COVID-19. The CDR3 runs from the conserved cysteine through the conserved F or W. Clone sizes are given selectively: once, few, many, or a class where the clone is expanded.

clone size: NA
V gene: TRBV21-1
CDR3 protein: CASSKGQGAGFGNTIYF

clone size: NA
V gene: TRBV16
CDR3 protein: CASSPLGGPNSPLHF

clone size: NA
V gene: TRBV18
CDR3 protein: CASSPTSGGRGDYEQYF

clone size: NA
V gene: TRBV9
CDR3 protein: CASSAGRVNTEAFF

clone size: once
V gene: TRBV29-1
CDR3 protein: CSGRRESTDTQYF

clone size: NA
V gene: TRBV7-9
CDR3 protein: CASSLMAGNGYTF

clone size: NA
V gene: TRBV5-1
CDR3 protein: CASSLGTRGAGELFF

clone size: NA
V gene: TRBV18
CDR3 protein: CASSPAQGAYYGYTF

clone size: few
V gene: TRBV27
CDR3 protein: CASSQGAGTEAFF

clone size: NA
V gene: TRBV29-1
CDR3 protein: CSVQTAFGGTQYF

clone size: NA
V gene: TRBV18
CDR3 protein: CASSRTPGTALGYEQFF

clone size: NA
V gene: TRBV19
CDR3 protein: CASREAGRYEQYF

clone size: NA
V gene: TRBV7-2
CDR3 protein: CASSLRTGGNTIYF

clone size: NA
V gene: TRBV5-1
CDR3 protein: CASSANRDGNSPLHF

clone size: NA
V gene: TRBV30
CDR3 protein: CAWSYTEAFF

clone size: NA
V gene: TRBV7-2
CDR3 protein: CASSPGVQETQYF

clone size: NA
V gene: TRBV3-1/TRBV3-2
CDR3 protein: CASSRTSGQGMNTEAFF

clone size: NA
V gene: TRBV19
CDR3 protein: CASRSTGGSNQPQHF

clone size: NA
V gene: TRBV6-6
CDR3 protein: CASTLSNQPQHF

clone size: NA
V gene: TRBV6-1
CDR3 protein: CASSEALLGQGRTTEAFF

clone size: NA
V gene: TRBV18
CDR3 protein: CASSPGLLSYEQYF